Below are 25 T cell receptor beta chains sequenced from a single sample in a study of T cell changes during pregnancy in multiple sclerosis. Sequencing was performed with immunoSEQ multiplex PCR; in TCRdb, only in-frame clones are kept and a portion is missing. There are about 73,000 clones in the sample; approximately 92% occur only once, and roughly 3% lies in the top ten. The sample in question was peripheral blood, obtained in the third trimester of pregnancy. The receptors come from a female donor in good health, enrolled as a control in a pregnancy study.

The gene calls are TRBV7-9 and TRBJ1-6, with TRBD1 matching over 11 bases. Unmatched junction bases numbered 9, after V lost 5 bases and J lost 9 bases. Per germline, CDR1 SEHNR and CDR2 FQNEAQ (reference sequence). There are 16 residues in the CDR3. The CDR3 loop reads CASSQSVGQGASPLHF. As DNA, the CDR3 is TGTGCCAGCAGCCAATCCGTAGGACAGGGGGCTTCACCCCTCCACTTT.

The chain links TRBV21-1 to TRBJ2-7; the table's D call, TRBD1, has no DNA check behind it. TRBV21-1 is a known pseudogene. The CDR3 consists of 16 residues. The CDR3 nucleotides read TGTGCCAGCAGCAAAGAAGCTAGGACAGGGAGCTACGAGCAGTACTTC. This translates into CASSKEARTGSYEQYF.

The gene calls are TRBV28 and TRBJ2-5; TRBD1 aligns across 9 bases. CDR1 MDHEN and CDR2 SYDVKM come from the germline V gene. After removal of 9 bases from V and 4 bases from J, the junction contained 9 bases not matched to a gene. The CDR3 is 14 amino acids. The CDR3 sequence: CASTSGTGLETQYF. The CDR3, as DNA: TGTGCCAGTACGTCCGGGACAGGGTTAGAGACCCAGTACTTC.

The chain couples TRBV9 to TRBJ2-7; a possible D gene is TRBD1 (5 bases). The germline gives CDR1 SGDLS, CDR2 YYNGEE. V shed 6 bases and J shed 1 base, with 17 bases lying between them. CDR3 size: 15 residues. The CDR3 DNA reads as TGTGCCAGCACCCCAGGACACTTGACATCCTACGAGCAGTACTTC. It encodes CASTPGHLTSYEQYF.

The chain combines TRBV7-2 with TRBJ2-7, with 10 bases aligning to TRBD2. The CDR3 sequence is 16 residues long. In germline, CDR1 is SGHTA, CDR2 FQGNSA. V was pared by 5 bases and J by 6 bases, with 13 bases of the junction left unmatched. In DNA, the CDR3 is TGTGCCAGCAGCCTAAGAAATCTAGCGGGAGTCTTCGAGCAGTACTTC. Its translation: CASSLRNLAGVFEQYF.

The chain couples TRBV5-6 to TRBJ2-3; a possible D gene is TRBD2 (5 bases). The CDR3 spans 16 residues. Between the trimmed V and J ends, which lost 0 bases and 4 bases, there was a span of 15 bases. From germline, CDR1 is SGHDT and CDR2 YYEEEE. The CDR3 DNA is TGTGCCAGCAGCTTGGTTAGGGCCTCCGGGGCAGATACGCAGTATTTT. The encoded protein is CASSLVRASGADTQYF.

The CDR3: CASQRIGGPGITGNTIYF. CDR3 bases: TGCGCCAGCCAAAGGATAGGAGGGCCTGGGATAACTGGAAACACCATATATTTT. The genes are TRBV4-1 and TRBJ1-3; D not certain. Germline V gene lookup returns CDR1 MGHRA and CDR2 YSYEKL. Trimming cost V 8 bases and J 2 bases, with 25 bases left between them. The CDR3 consists of 18 residues.

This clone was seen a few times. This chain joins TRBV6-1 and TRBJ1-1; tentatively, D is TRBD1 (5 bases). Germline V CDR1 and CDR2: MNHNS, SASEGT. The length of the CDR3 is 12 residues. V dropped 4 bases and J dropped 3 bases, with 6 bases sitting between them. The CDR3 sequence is CASSVQDTEAFF. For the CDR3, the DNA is TGTGCCAGCAGTGTACAGGACACTGAAGCTTTCTTT.

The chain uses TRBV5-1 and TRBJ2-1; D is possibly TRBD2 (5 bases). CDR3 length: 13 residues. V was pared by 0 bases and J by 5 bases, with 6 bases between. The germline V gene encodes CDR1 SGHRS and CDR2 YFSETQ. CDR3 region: CASSLGENNEQFF. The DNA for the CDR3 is TGCGCCAGCAGCTTGGGGGAGAACAATGAGCAGTTCTTC.

CDR3 in amino acids: CASSLDPRGGSGYTF. CDR3 nucleotide sequence: TGTGCCAGCAGCTTAGATCCACGGGGGGGCAGTGGCTACACCTTC. V and J are TRBV7-2 and TRBJ1-2; weak D call: TRBD1 (6 bases). The CDR3 spans 15 residues. V was cut by 1 base and J by 7 bases, with 16 bases left in between. Germline CDR1 and CDR2: SGHTA and FQGNSA.

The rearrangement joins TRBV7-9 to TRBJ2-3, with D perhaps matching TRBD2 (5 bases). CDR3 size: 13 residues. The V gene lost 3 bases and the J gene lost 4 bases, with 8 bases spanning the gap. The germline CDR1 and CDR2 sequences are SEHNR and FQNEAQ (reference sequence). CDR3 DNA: TGTGCCAGCAGCTTCGAGGGCCCAGATACGCAGTATTTT. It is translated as CASSFEGPDTQYF.

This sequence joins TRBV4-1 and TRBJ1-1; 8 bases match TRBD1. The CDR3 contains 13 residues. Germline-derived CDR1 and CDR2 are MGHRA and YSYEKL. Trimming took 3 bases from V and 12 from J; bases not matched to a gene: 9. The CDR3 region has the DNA TGCGCCAGCAGCCAGGCGGACAGGGAGAATACTTTCTTT. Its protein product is CASSQADRENTFF.

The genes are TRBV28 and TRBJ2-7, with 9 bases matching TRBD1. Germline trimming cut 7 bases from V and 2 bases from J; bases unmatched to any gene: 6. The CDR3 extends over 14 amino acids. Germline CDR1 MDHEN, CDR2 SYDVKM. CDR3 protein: CASMPGQGPYEQYF. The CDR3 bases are TGTGCCAGCATGCCGGGACAGGGTCCCTACGAGCAGTACTTC. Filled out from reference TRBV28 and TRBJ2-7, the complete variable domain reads DVKVTQSSRYLVKRTGEKVFLECVQDMDHENMFWYRQDPGLGLRLIYFSYDVKMKEKGDIPEGYSVSREKKERFSLILESASTNQTSMYLCASMPGQGPYEQYFGPGTRLTVT.

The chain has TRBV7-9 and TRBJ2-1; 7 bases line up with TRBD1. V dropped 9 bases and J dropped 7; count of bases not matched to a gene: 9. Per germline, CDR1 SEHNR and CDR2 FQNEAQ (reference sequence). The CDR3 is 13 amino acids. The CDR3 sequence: CASRTGNWNEQFF. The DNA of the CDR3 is TGTGCCAGTAGGACAGGCAATTGGAATGAGCAGTTCTTC.

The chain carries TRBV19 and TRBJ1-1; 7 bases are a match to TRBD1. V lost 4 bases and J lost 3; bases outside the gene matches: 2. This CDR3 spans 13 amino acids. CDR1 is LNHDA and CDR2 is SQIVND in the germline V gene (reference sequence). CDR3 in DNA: TGTGCCAGTAGTAGGCAGGGGGACACTGAAGCTTTCTTT. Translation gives CASSRQGDTEAFF. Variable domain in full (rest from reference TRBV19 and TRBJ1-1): DGGITQSPKYLFRKEGQNVTLSCEQNLNHDAMYWYRQDPGQGLRLIYYSQIVNDFQKGDIAEGYSVSREKKESFPLTVTSAQKNPTAFYLCASSRQGDTEAFFGQGTRLTVV.

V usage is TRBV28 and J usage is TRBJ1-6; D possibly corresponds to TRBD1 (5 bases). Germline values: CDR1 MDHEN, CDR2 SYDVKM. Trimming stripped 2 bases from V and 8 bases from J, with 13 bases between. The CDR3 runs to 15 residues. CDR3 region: CASSLDTGGDSPLHF. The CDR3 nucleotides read TGTGCCAGCAGTTTAGACACAGGTGGCGATTCACCCCTCCACTTT.

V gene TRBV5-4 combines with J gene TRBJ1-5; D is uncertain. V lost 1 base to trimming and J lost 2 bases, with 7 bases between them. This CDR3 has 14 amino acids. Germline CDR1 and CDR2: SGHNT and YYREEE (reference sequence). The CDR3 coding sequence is TGTGCCAGCAGCTTGCCCGGGGGCAATCAGCCCCAGCATTTT. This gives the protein CASSLPGGNQPQHF.

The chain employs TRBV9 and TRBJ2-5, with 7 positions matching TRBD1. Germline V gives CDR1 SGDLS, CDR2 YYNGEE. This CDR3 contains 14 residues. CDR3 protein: CAVGGTGVQETQYF. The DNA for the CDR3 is TGTGCGGTAGGGGGCACAGGCGTCCAAGAGACCCAGTACTTC. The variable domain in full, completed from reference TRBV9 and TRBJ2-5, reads DSGVTQTPKHLITATGQRVTLRCSPRSGDLSVYWYQQSLDQGLQFLIQYYNGEERAKGNILERFSAQQFPDLHSELNLSSLELGDSALYFCAVGGTGVQETQYFGPGTRLLVL.

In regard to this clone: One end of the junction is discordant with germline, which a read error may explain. This CDR3 reads CASSMGLAGGVF. The DNA of the CDR3 is TGTGCCAGTAGTATGGGACTAGCGGGAGGGGTCTTC. The rearrangement links TRBV19 to TRBJ2-1; 16 bases align to TRBD2. Germline-derived CDR1 and CDR2 are LNHDA and SQIVND (reference sequence). The CDR3 has 12 residues.

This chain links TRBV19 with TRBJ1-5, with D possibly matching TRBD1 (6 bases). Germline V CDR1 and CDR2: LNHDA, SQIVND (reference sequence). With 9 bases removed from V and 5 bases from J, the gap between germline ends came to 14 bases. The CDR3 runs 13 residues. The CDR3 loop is CASREGGYQPQHF. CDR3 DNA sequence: TGTGCCAGCAGGGAGGGGGGATATCAGCCCCAGCATTTT. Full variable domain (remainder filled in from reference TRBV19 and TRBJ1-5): DGGITQSPKYLFRKEGQNVTLSCEQNLNHDAMYWYRQDPGQGLRLIYYSQIVNDFQKGDIAEGYSVSREKKESFPLTVTSAQKNPTAFYLCASREGGYQPQHFGDGTRLSIL.

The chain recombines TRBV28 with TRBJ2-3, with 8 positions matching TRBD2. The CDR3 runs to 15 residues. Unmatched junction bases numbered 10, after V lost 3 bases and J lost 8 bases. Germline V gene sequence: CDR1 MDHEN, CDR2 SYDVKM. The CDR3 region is CASSFERGSGGTQYF. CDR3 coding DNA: TGTGCCAGCAGTTTTGAGCGGGGGTCCGGGGGTACGCAGTATTTT.

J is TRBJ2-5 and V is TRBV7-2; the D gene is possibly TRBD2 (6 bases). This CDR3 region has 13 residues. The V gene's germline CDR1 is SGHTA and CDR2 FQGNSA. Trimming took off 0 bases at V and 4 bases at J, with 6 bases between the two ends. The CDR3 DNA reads TGTGCCAGCAGCTTAGCGGGGGGAGAGACCCAGTACTTC. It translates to CASSLAGGETQYF.

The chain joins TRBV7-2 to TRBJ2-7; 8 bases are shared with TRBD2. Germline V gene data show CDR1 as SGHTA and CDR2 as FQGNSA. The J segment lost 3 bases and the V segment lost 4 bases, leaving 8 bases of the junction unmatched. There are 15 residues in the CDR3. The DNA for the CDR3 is TGTGCCAGCAGCTATATGGGTAGCGGGATCTACGAGCAGTACTTC. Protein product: CASSYMGSGIYEQYF.

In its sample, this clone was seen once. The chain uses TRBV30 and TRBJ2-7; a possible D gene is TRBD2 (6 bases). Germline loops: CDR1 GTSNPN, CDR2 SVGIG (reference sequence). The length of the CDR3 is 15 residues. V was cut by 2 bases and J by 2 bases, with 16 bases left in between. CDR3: CAWSRSWRGAYEQYF. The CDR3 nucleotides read TGTGCCTGGAGTAGGAGCTGGCGGGGAGCCTACGAGCAGTACTTC.

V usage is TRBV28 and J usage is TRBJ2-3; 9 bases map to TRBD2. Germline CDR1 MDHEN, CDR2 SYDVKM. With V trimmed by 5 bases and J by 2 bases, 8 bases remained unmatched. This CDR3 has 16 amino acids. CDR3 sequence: CASSTYSGGYTDTQYF. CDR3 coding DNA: TGTGCCAGCAGTACCTATAGCGGGGGCTACACAGATACGCAGTATTTT.